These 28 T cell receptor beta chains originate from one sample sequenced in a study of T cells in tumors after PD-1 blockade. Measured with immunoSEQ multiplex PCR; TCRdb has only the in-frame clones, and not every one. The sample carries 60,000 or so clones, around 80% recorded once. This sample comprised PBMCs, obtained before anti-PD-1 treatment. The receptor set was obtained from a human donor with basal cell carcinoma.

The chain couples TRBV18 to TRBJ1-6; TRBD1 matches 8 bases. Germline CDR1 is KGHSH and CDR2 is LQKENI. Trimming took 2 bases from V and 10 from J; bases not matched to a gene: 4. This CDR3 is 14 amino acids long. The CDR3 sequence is CASSPGQGSSPLHF. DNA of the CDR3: TGTGCCAGCTCACCAGGACAGGGTAGCTCACCCCTCCACTTT.

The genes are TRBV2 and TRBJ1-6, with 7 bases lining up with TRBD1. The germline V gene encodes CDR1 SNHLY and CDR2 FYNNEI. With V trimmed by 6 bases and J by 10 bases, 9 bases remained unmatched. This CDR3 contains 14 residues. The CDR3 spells CASSGRQGRSPLHF. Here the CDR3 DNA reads TGTGCCAGCAGCGGGAGACAGGGCCGCTCACCCCTCCACTTT.

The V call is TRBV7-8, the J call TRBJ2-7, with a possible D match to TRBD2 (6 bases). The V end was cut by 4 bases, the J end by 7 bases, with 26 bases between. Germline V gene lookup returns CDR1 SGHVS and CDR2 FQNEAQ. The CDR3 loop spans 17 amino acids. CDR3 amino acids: CASSSTEGTLGAKEQYF. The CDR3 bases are TGTGCCAGCAGCTCAACTGAGGGGACTTTAGGGGCTAAGGAGCAGTACTTC.

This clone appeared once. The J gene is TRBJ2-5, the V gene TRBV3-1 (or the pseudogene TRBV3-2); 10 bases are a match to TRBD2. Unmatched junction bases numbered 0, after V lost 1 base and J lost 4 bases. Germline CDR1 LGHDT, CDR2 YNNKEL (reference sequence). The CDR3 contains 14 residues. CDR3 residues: CASSQGTSGETQYF. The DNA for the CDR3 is TGTGCCAGCAGCCAAGGGACTAGCGGAGAGACCCAGTACTTC.

CDR3 sequence (DNA): TGTGCCAGCAGCCAGGACTACGAGCAGTACTTC. This translates into CASSQDYEQYF. The chain carries TRBV12-3 or TRBV12-4 and TRBJ2-7; no reliable D call. V was cut by 6 bases and J by 3 bases, with 6 bases left in between. This CDR3 is built from 11 residues.

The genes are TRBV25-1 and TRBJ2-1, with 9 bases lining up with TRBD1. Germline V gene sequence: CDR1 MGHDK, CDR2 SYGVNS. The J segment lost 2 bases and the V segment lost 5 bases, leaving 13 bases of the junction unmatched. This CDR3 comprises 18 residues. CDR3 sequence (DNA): TGTGCCAGCAGTAGTCCCGGGACAGGGTTGTTTGCCTACAATGAGCAGTTCTTC. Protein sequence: CASSSPGTGLFAYNEQFF.

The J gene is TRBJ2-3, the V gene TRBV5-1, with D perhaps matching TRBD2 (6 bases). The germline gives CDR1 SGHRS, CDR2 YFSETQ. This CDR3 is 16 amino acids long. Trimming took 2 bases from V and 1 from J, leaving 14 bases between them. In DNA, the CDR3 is TGCGCCAGCAGCTTTGGCGGAGGGACGGGCACAGATACGCAGTATTTT. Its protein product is CASSFGGGTGTDTQYF.

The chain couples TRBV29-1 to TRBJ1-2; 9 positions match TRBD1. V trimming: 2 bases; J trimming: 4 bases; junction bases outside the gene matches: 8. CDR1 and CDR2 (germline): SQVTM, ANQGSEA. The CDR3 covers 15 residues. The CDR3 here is CSVESRDRVLYGYTF. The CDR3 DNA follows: TGCAGCGTTGAAAGTCGGGACAGGGTTCTCTATGGCTACACCTTC.

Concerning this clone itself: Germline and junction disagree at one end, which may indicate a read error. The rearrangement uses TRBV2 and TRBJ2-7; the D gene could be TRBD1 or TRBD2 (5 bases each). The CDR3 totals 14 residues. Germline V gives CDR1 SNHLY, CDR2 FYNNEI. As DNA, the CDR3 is TGTGCCAGCACCCCAACTCGGGGCCGCCCGGTACCAGACTTC. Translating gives CASTPTRGRPVPDF.

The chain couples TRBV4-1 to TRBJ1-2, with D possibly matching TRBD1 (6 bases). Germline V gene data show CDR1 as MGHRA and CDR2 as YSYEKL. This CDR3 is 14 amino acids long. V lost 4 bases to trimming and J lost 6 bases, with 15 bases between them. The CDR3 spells CASSLPGTSNGYTF. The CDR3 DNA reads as TGCGCCAGCAGCCTTCCCGGGACATCGAATGGCTACACCTTC.

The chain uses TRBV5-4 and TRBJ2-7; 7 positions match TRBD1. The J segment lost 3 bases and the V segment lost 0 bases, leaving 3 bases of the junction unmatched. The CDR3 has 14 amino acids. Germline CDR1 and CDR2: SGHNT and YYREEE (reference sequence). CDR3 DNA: TGTGCCAGCAGCTTGGATAACAGGGGCTACGAGCAGTACTTC. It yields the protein CASSLDNRGYEQYF.

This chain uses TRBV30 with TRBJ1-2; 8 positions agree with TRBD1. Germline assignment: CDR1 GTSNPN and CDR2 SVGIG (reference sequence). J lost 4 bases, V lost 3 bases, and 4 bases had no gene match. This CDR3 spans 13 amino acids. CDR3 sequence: CAWRVRGPYGYTF. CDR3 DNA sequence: TGTGCCTGGAGAGTCAGGGGGCCCTATGGCTACACCTTC.

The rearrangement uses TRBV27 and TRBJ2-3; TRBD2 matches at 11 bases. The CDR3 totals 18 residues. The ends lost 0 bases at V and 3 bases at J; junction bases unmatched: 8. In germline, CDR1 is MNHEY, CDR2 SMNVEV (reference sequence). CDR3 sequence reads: CASSLSRLAGGETDTQYF. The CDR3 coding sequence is TGTGCCAGCAGTTTATCGAGGCTAGCGGGGGGTGAAACAGATACGCAGTATTTT.

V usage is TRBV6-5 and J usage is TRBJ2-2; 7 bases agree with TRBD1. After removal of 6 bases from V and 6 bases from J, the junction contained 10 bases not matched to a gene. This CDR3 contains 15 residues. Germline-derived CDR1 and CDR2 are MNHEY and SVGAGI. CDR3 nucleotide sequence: TGTGCCAGCAGCAGGACAGGCAAAGGCGCCGGGGAGCTGTTTTTT. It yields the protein CASSRTGKGAGELFF.

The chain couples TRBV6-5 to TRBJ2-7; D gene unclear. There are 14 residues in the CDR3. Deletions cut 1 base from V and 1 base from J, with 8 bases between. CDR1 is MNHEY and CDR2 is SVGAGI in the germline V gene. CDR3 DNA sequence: TGTGCCAGCAGTTACTTAGGCAGATCCTACGAGCAGTACTTC. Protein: CASSYLGRSYEQYF.

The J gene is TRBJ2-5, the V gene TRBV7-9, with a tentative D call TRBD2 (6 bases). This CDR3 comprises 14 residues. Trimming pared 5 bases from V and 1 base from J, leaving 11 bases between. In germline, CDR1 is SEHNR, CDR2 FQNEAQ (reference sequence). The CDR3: CASSIREPQETQYF. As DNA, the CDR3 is TGTGCCAGCAGCATTCGGGAGCCCCAAGAGACCCAGTACTTC.

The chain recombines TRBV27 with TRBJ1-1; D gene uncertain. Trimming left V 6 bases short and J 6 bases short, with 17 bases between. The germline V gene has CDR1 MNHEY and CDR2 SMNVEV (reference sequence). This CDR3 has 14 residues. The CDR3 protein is CASSRGPPRAEAFF. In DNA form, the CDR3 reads TGTGCCAGCAGCCGCGGCCCTCCGAGGGCTGAAGCTTTCTTT.

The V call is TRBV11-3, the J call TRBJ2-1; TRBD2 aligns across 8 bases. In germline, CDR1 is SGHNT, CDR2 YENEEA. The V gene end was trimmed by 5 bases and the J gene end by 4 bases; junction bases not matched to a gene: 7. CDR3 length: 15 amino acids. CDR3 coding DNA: TGTGCCAGCAGCCCTCGGGGGGGACAATACAATGAGCAGTTCTTC. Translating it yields CASSPRGGQYNEQFF.

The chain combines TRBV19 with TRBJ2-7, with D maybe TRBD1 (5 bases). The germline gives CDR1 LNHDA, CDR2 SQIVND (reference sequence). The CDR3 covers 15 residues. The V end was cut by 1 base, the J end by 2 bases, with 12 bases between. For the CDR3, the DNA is TGTGCCAGTAGTATAGGACTGGGGCCTACCTACGAGCAGTACTTC. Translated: CASSIGLGPTYEQYF.

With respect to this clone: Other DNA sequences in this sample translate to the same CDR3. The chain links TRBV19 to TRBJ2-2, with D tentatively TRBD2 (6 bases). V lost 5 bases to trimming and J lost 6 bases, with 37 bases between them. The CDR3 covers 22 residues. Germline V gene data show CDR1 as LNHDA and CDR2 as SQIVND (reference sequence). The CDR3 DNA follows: TGTGCCAGTAGTCTGAGTGTGGACGCCGGGAGAGGAGGTATACTGAGGTCCGGGGAGCTGTTTTTT. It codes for CASSLSVDAGRGGILRSGELFF.

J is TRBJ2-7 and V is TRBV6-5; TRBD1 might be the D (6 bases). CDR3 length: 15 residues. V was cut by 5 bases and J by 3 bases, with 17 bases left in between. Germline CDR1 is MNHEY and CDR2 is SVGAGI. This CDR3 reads CASSIEQGDNYEQYF. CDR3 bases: TGTGCCAGCAGTATAGAACAGGGTGATAACTACGAGCAGTACTTC.

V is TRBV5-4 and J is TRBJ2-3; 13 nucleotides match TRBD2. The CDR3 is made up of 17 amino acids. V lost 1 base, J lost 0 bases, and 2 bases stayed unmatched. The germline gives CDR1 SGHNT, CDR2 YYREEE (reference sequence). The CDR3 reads CASSLKLAGGSTDTQYF. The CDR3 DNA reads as TGTGCCAGCAGCTTGAAACTAGCGGGGGGGAGCACAGATACGCAGTATTTT. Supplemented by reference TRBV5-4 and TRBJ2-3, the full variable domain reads ETGVTQSPTHLIKTRGQQVTLRCSSQSGHNTVSWYQQALGQGPQFIFQYYREEENGRGNFPPRFSGLQFPNYSSELNVNALELDDSALYLCASSLKLAGGSTDTQYFGPGTRLTVL.

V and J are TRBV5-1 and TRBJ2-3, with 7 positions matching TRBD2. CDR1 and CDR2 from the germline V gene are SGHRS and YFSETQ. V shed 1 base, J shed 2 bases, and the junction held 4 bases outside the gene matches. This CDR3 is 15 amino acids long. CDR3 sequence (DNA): TGCGCCAGCAGCTTGCGGGGGGTCCTCACAGATACGCAGTATTTT. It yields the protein CASSLRGVLTDTQYF.

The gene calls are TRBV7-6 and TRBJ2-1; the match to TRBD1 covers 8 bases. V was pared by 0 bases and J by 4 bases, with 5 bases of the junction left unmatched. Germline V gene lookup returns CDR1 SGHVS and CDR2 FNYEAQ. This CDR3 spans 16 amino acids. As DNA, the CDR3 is TGTGCCAGCAGCTTAGCGGGACAGGAACCATACAATGAGCAGTTCTTC. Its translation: CASSLAGQEPYNEQFF.

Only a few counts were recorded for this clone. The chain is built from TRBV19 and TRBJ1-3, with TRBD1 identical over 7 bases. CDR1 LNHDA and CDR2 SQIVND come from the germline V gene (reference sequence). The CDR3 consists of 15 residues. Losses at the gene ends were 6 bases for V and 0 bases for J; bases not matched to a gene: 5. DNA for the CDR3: TGTGCCAGTAGGCTTGACAGGGTCTCTGGAAACACCATATATTTT. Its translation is CASRLDRVSGNTIYF.

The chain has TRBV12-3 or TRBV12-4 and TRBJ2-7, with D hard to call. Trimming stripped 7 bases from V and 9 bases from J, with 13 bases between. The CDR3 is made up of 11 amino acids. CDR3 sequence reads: CASTSTPGQYF. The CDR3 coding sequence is TGTGCCAGCACTTCGACGCCGGGGCAGTACTTC.

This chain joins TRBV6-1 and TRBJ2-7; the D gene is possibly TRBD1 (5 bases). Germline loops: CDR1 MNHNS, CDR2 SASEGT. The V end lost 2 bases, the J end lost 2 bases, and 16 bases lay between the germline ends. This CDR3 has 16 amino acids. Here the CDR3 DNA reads TGTGCCAGCAGTGAAAGCAACACAGGCGTTACCTACGAGCAGTACTTC. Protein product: CASSESNTGVTYEQYF.

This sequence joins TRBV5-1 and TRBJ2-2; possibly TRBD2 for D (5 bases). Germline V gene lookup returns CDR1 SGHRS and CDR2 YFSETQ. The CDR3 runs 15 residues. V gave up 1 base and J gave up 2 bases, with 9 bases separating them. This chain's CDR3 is CASSLIEGNTGELFF. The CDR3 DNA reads TGCGCCAGCAGCTTGATCGAGGGAAACACCGGGGAGCTGTTTTTT.